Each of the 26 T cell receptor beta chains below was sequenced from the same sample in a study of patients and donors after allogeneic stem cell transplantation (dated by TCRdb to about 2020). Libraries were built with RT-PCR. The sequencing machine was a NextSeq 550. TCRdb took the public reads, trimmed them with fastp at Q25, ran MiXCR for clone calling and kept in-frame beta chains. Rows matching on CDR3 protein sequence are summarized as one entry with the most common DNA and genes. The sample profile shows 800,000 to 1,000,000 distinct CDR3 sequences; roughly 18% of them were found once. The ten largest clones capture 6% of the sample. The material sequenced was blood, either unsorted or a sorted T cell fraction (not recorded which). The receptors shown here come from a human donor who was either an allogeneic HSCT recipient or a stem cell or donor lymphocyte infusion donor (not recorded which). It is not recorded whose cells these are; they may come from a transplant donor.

The CDR3 sequence: CATSRDDKGEQFF. CDR3 coding DNA: TGTGCCACCAGCAGAGATGATAAGGGCGAGCAGTTCTTC. The genes are TRBV15 and TRBJ2-1; no firm D call. The germline V gene encodes CDR1 LNHNV and CDR2 YYDKDF (reference sequence). The V end lost 0 bases, the J end lost 10 bases, and 10 bases lay between the germline ends. This CDR3 comprises 13 residues.

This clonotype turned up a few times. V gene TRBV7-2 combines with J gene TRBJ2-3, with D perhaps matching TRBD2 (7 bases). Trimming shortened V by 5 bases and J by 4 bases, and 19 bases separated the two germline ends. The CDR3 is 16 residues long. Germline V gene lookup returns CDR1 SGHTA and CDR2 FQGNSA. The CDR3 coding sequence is TGTGCCAGCAGCACCCGCCGTCGGGGGGCAGCAGATACGCAGTATTTT. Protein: CASSTRRRGAADTQYF.

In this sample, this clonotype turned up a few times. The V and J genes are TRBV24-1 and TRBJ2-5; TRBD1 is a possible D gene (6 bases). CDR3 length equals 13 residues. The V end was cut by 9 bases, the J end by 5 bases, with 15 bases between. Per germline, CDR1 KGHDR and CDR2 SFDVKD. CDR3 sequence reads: CATAPARGETQYF. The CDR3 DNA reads TGTGCCACCGCCCCCGCCAGGGGTGAGACCCAGTACTTC.

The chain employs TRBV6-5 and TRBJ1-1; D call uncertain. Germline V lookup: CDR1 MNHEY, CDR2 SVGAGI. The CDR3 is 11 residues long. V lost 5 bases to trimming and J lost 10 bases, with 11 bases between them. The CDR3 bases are TGTGCCAGCAGTCGTGGGAAGGGAGCTTTCTTT. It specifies CASSRGKGAFF.

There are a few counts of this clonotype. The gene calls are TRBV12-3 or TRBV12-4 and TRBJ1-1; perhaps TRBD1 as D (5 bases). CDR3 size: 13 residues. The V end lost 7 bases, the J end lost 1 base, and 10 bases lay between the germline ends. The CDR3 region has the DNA TGTGCCAGCAATGCGGGGGGGAACACTGAAGCTTTCTTT. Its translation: CASNAGGNTEAFF.

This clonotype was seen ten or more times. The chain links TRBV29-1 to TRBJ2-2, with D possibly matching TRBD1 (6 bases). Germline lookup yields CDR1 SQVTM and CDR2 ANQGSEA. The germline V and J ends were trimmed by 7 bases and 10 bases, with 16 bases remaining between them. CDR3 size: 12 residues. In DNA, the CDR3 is TGCAGCGGCACCTTGGGGGCCGCGGAGCTGTTTTTT. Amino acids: CSGTLGAAELFF.

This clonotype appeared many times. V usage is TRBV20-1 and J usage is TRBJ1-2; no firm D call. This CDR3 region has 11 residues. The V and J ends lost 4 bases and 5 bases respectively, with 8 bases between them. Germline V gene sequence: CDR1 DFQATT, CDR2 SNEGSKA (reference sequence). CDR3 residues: CSAIPSYGYTF. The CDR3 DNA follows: TGCAGTGCTATTCCCTCTTATGGCTACACCTTC.

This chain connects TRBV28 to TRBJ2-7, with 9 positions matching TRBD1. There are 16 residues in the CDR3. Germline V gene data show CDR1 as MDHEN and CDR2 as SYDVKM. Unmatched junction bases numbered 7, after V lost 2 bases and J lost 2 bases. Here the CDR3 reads CASSLRGTGKTYEQYF. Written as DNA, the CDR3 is TGTGCCAGCAGTTTAAGGGGGACAGGGAAAACCTACGAGCAGTACTTC.

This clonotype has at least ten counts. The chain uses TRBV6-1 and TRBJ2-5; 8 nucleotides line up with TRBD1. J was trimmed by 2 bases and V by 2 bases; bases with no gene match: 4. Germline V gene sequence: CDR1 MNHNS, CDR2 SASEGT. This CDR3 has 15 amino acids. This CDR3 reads CASSERTGRQETQYF. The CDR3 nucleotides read TGTGCCAGCAGTGAAAGGACAGGGCGGCAAGAGACCCAGTACTTC.

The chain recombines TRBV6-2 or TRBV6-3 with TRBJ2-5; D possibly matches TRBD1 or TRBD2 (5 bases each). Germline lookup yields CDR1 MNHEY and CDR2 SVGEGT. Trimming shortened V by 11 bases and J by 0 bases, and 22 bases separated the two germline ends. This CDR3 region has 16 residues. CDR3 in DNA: TGTGCCGCCGTCCGGGACCCGCGATCGTACCAAGAGACCCAGTACTTC. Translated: CAAVRDPRSYQETQYF.

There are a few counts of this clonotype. The CDR3 protein is CASSSIPFAEALNTEAFF. In DNA form, the CDR3 reads TGTGCCAGCAGCTCAATTCCGTTTGCAGAGGCGTTGAACACTGAAGCTTTCTTT. The chain employs TRBV11-1 and TRBJ1-1; D is undetermined. The length of the CDR3 is 18 residues. V lost 4 bases and J 0 bases, leaving 21 bases between the germline ends. CDR1 is SGHAT and CDR2 is FQDESV in the germline V gene (reference sequence).

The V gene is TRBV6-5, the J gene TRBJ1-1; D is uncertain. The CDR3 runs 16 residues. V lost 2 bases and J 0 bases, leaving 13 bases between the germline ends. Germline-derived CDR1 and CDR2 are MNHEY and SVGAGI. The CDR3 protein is CASSYGPSVLNTEAFF. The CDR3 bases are TGTGCCAGCAGTTACGGACCGTCTGTGTTGAACACTGAAGCTTTCTTT.

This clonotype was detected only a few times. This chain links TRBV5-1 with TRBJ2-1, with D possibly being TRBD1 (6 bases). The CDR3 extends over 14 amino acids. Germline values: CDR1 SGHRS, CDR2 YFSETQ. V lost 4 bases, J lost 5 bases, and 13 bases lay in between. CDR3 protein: CASSRPGADNEQFF. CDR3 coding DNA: TGCGCCAGCAGCCGCCCAGGGGCGGACAATGAGCAGTTCTTC. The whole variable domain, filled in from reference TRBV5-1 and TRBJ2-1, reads KAGVTQTPRYLIKTRGQQVTLSCSPISGHRSVSWYQQTPGQGLQFLFEYFSETQRNKGNFPGRFSGRQFSNSRSEMNVSTLELGDSALYLCASSRPGADNEQFFGPGTRLTVL.

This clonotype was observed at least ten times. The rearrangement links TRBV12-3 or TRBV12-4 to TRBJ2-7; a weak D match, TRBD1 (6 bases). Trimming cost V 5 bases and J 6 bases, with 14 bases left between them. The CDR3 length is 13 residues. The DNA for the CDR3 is TGTGCCAGCAGTCTACAGGGTCCGGTCGAGCAGTACTTC. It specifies CASSLQGPVEQYF.

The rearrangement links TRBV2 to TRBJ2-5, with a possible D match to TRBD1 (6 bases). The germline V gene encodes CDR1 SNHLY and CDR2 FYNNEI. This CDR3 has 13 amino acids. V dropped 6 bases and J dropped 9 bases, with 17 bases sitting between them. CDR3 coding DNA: TGTGCCAGCAGGTTGGCAGGGGAACAGTCCCAGTACTTC. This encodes CASRLAGEQSQYF.

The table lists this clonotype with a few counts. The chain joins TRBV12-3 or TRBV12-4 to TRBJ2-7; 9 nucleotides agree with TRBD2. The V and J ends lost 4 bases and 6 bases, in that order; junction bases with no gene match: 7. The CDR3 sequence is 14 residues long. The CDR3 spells CASSSGGRGFEQYF. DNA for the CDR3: TGTGCCAGCAGTTCGGGCGGGAGGGGCTTCGAGCAGTACTTC.

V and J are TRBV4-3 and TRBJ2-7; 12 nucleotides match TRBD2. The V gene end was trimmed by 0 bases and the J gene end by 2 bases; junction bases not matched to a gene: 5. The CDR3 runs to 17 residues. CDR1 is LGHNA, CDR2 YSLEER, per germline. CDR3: CASSQDRASGGAYEQYF. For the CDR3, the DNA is TGCGCCAGCAGCCAAGATAGGGCTAGCGGGGGGGCCTACGAGCAGTACTTC.

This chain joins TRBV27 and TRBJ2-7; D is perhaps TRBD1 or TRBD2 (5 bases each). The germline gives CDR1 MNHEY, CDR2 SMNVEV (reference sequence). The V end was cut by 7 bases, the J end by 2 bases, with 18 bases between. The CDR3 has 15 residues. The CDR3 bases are TGTGCCAGCACCACATTCCGGGACGCGACCTACGAGCAGTACTTC. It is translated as CASTTFRDATYEQYF.

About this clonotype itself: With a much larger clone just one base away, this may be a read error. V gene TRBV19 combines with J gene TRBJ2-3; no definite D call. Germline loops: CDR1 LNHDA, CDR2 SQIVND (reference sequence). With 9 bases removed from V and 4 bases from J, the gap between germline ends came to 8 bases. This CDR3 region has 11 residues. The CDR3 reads CASSISDTQYF. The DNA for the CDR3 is TGTGCCAGCAGCATATCAGATACGCAGTATTTT.

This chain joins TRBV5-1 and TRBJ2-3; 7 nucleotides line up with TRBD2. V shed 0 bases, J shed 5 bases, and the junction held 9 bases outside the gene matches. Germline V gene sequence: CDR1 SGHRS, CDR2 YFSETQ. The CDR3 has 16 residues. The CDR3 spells CASSLGGLRLGDTQYF. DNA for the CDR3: TGCGCCAGCAGCTTGGGGGGACTAAGGTTGGGAGATACGCAGTATTTT.

The CDR3 coding sequence is TGTGCCAGCAGTTTAACTCCGAGGCGGGAGACCCAGTACTTC. As protein: CASSLTPRRETQYF. The chain is built from TRBV12-3 or TRBV12-4 and TRBJ2-5; D gene unclear. The CDR3 spans 14 residues. V gave up 2 bases and J gave up 5 bases, with 12 bases separating them.

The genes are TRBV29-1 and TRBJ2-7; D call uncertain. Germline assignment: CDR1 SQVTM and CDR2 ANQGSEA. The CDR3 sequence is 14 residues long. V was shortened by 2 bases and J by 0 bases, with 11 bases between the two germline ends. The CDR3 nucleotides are TGCAGCGTTGAATCGCCGGAGAGCTCCTACGAGCAGTACTTC. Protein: CSVESPESSYEQYF.

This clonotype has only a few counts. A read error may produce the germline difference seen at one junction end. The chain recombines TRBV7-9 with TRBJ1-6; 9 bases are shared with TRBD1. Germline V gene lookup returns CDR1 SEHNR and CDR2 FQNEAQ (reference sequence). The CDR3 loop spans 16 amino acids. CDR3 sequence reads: CASSSPVGTGISPLHF. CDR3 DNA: TGTGCCAGCAGCTCACCTGTGGGGACAGGGATCTCACCTCTCCACTTT.

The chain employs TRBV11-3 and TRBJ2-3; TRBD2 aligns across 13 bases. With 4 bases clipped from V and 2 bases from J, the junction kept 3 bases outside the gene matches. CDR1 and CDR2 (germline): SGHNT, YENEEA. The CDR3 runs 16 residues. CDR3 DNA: TGTGCCAGCAGCTGGGGACTAGCGGGATTCACAGATACGCAGTATTTT. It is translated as CASSWGLAGFTDTQYF.

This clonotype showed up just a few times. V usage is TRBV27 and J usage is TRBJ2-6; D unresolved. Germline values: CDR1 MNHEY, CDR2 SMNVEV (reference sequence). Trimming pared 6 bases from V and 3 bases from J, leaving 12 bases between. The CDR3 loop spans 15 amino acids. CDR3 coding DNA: TGTGCCAGCAGCCCCTGGCGTAGTGGGGCCAACGTCCTGACTTTC. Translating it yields CASSPWRSGANVLTF.

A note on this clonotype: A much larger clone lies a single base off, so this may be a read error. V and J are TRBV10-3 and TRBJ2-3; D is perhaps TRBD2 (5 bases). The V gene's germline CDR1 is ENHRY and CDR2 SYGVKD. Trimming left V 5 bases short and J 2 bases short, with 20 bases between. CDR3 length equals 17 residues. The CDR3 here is CAISLARESSNTDTQYF. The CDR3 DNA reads TGTGCCATCAGTTTAGCGAGGGAGAGCTCTAACACAGATACGCAGTATTTT.